This T cell receptor beta chain originates from a study of CD8 T cells in ankylosing spondylitis. Overall study results and limits: Enrichment of disease-linked clones was reportedly significant in matched ankylosing spondylitis synovial fluid. The study identified a TCR beta motif of 7 or 8 highly homologous variants that appeared characteristic of ankylosing spondylitis blood.

Quantitative barcoded 5'-RACE was used to prepare TCR beta libraries. TCRdb analysed the 5' RACE reads with MiXCR anew, one entry per CDR3 protein. The sample carries about 500,000 distinct CDR3 sequences, approximately 11% recorded once. As for this clonotype: Its specificity is unknown.

Trimming stripped 2 bases from V and 2 bases from J, with 10 bases between. The CDR3 loop spans 14 amino acids. Germline V lookup: CDR1 SNHLY, CDR2 FYNNEI. The chain has TRBV2 and TRBJ2-7; D may be TRBD2 (5 bases). This clonotype originated in a male donor with ankylosing spondylitis. The sample was blood, either unsorted or a sorted T cell fraction (not recorded which). The CDR3: CASSENVGTYEQYF. CDR3 in DNA: TGTGCCAGCAGTGAAAATGTCGGGACCTACGAGCAGTACTTC.